These 19 T cell receptor beta chains came from one sample sequenced in a study of CD8 T cells in Susac syndrome. Reverse transcription of about 0.45 to 1 ug RNA was carried out with random hexamers. Each CDR3 protein is one row after TCRdb ran MiXCR on the immunoSEQ multiplex PCR reads. The sample holds under 350,000 distinct CDR3 sequences, just over 90% seen once. The sequenced sample consisted of CD4+ T cells from PBMCs. The receptors were gathered from a human donor with multiple sclerosis.

A single count supports this clonotype. The chain's CDR3 is CASSDGLGTEAFF. As DNA, the CDR3 is TGTGCCAGCAGTGACGGGTTAGGCACTGAAGCTTTCTTT. The genes are TRBV2 and TRBJ1-1; D is undetermined. Trimming pared 3 bases from V and 4 bases from J, leaving 9 bases between. There are 13 residues in the CDR3. Germline CDR1 reads SNHLY; CDR2 reads FYNNEI.

The genes are TRBV29-1 and TRBJ2-1, with 8 positions matching TRBD1. This CDR3 is 15 amino acids long. Germline CDR1 reads SQVTM; CDR2 reads ANQGSEA. The ends lost 5 bases at V and 4 bases at J; junction bases unmatched: 10. The CDR3 reads CSVHDSTGGYNEQFF. The CDR3 DNA reads as TGCAGCGTTCATGACTCAACAGGGGGGTACAATGAGCAGTTCTTC.

The chain has TRBV20-1 and TRBJ2-1, with 9 bases lining up with TRBD1. The V gene end was trimmed by 0 bases and the J gene end by 5 bases; junction bases not matched to a gene: 8. The CDR3 loop spans 16 amino acids. Per the germline V gene, CDR1 is DFQATT and CDR2 is SNEGSKA (reference sequence). The CDR3 region is CSARDAGTGIDNEQFF. The CDR3 nucleotides are TGCAGTGCTAGAGACGCCGGGACAGGGATCGACAATGAGCAGTTCTTC.

The V call is TRBV6-5, the J call TRBJ2-2; 7 positions agree with TRBD1. The germline V gene has CDR1 MNHEY and CDR2 SVGAGI. The ends lost 4 bases at V and 1 base at J; junction bases unmatched: 15. CDR3 length: 19 residues. The CDR3: CASSSSRGQSSLNTGELFF. CDR3 DNA: TGTGCCAGCAGTTCGAGCCGGGGACAGAGCTCACTGAACACCGGGGAGCTGTTTTTT.

The rearrangement uses TRBV10-3 and TRBJ2-7, with 8 nucleotides matching TRBD1. CDR3 length equals 15 residues. Germline-derived CDR1 and CDR2 are ENHRY and SYGVKD. Germline trimming cut 6 bases from V and 4 bases from J; bases unmatched to any gene: 11. The DNA for the CDR3 is TGTGCCATCAGCGAGACAGGGGCCCCTAAATACGAGCAGTACTTC. Translation: CAISETGAPKYEQYF.

The genes are TRBV5-1 and TRBJ1-4; no definite D call. The germline V gene encodes CDR1 SGHRS and CDR2 YFSETQ. The CDR3 runs 15 residues. Trimming shortened V by 1 base and J by 0 bases, and 7 bases separated the two germline ends. The CDR3 sequence: CASSLQPATNEKLFF. The DNA for the CDR3 is TGCGCCAGCAGCTTGCAACCTGCAACTAATGAAAAACTGTTTTTT.

The chain employs TRBV25-1 and TRBJ1-1, with 9 bases that match TRBD1. Trimming at V came to 6 bases and at J to 3 bases, leaving 2 bases not matched to a gene. CDR3 length: 13 amino acids. Germline loops: CDR1 MGHDK, CDR2 SYGVNS. CDR3 in DNA: TGTGCCAGCAGGGACAGGGGCTACACTGAAGCTTTCTTT. Amino acid sequence: CASRDRGYTEAFF. The variable domain in full, with the rest retrieved from reference TRBV25-1 and TRBJ1-1, is EADIYQTPRYLVIGTGKKITLECSQTMGHDKMYWYQQDPGMELHLIHYSYGVNSTEKGDLSSESTVSRIRTEHFPLTLESARPSHTSQYLCASRDRGYTEAFFGQGTRLTVV.

This chain links TRBV20-1 with TRBJ2-2; 9 bases agree with TRBD1. With V trimmed by 8 bases and J by 6 bases, 16 bases remained unmatched. Per the germline V gene, CDR1 is DFQATT and CDR2 is SNEGSKA (reference sequence). The CDR3 sequence is 16 residues long. CDR3 in DNA: TGCAGTCCTCCCGGGGAGGGACAGGGCTGCGCCGGGGAGCTGTTTTTT. Translated, it gives CSPPGEGQGCAGELFF.

The gene calls are TRBV3-1 and TRBJ1-1; D gene unclear. Germline V gene lookup returns CDR1 LGHDT and CDR2 YNNKEL (reference sequence). V shed 4 bases and J shed 6 bases, with 6 bases lying between them. The CDR3 extends over 11 amino acids. CDR3 sequence: CASSRGSEAFF. In nucleotides, the CDR3 is TGTGCCAGCAGCCGTGGATCTGAAGCTTTCTTT.

The V gene is TRBV20-1, the J gene TRBJ2-1, with D perhaps matching TRBD1 or TRBD2 (7 bases each). Germline values: CDR1 DFQATT, CDR2 SNEGSKA (reference sequence). The CDR3 is made up of 15 amino acids. Trimming removed 6 bases at V and 3 bases at J, with 18 bases between. CDR3 sequence reads: CSARGLGRVYNEQFF. As DNA, the CDR3 is TGCAGTGCCAGGGGGTTGGGGAGGGTCTACAATGAGCAGTTCTTC.

V is TRBV7-2 and J is TRBJ1-1, with unresolved D. Germline values: CDR1 SGHTA, CDR2 FQGNSA. Trimming removed 7 bases from V and 5 bases from J, with 20 bases in between. The CDR3 extends over 15 amino acids. The CDR3 spells CASNPGAGTGTEAFF. Here the CDR3 DNA reads TGTGCCAGCAATCCAGGCGCAGGAACGGGAACTGAAGCTTTCTTT.

The chain has TRBV30 and TRBJ1-2; D might be TRBD1 (6 bases). Germline lookup yields CDR1 GTSNPN and CDR2 SVGIG (reference sequence). Trimming shortened V by 5 bases and J by 4 bases, and 11 bases separated the two germline ends. This CDR3 spans 12 amino acids. The CDR3 DNA follows: TGTGCCTGGGGAGGGGGGCCCTATGGCTACACCTTC. The encoded protein is CAWGGGPYGYTF.

The gene calls are TRBV5-1 and TRBJ1-3; tentative D call: TRBD1 (5 bases). This CDR3 spans 14 amino acids. Germline CDR1 SGHRS, CDR2 YFSETQ. The V end was cut by 5 bases, the J end by 2 bases, with 11 bases between. The DNA of the CDR3 is TGCGCCAGCAGGAATCGGGGGACTGGAAACACCATATATTTT. As protein: CASRNRGTGNTIYF.

The V gene is TRBV2, the J gene TRBJ2-7; D is ambiguous. The CDR3 is 13 residues long. The germline gives CDR1 SNHLY, CDR2 FYNNEI. With 6 bases removed from V and 5 bases from J, the gap between germline ends came to 14 bases. CDR3 region: CASRNQQKNEQYF. In nucleotides, the CDR3 is TGTGCCAGCAGGAATCAGCAGAAAAACGAGCAGTACTTC. Drawing the rest from reference TRBV2 and TRBJ2-7, the complete variable domain is EPEVTQTPSHQVTQMGQEVILRCVPISNHLYFYWYRQILGQKVEFLVSFYNNEISEKSEIFDDQFSVERPDGSNFTLKIRSTKLEDSAMYFCASRNQQKNEQYFGPGTRLTVT.

J is TRBJ2-3 and V is TRBV29-1; D is unclear. Germline V gene lookup returns CDR1 SQVTM and CDR2 ANQGSEA. The CDR3 extends over 12 amino acids. V gave up 8 bases and J gave up 6 bases, with 15 bases separating them. The CDR3 DNA follows: TGCAGCACAACCCCGAACTTGGATACGCAGTATTTT. It translates to CSTTPNLDTQYF.

The V call is TRBV20-1, the J call TRBJ2-1; D not resolved. The V end lost 5 bases, the J end lost 8 bases, and 10 bases lay between the germline ends. CDR1 is DFQATT, CDR2 SNEGSKA, per germline (reference sequence). This CDR3 spans 11 amino acids. Here the CDR3 reads CSAERRYEQFF. CDR3 in DNA: TGCAGTGCTGAAAGGCGGTATGAGCAGTTCTTC.

This clonotype was recorded only once. The chain has TRBV20-1 and TRBJ1-4; 8 bases map to TRBD1. V shed 4 bases and J 0 bases; nucleotides not matched to a gene: 4. Germline loops: CDR1 DFQATT, CDR2 SNEGSKA (reference sequence). The CDR3 has 15 amino acids. The CDR3 DNA reads TGCAGTGCTAACACAGGGGGTGCAACTAATGAAAAACTGTTTTTT. This sequence encodes CSANTGGATNEKLFF.

V and J are TRBV2 and TRBJ2-3; no firm D call. This CDR3 comprises 15 residues. Germline V lookup: CDR1 SNHLY, CDR2 FYNNEI. Trimming stripped 1 base from V and 4 bases from J, with 12 bases between. CDR3 amino acids: CASSEGPLGPDTQYF. The CDR3 DNA reads as TGTGCCAGCAGTGAAGGGCCCCTCGGGCCAGATACGCAGTATTTT.

This clonotype was picked up a small number of times. The chain is built from TRBV6-2 or TRBV6-3 and TRBJ1-5, with TRBD1 matching 7 bases. The V segment lost 0 bases and the J segment 2 bases; nucleotides outside the gene matches: 1. The germline CDR1 and CDR2 sequences are MNHEY and SVGEGT. This CDR3 contains 15 residues. The CDR3 reads CASSYSRGGNQPQHF. The CDR3 DNA is TGTGCCAGCAGTTACTCCAGGGGGGGCAATCAGCCCCAGCATTTT.